A single sample is the source of the 20 T cell receptor beta chains below, sequenced in a study of early T cells in non-severe SARS-CoV-2 infection. A single record per CDR3 protein comes from TCRdb applying MiXCR to the 5' RACE reads. This table has more than 20,000 distinct CDR3 sequences, 4.2% appearing once. Sequenced sample: whole blood. The receptors were sampled from an adult who was a healthcare worker with PCR-confirmed SARS-CoV-2 infection or an uninfected control (not recorded which).

The chain combines TRBV5-5 with TRBJ1-5; D call uncertain. V gave up 4 bases and J gave up 0 bases, with 14 bases separating them. CDR1 and CDR2 from the germline V gene are SGHKS and YYEKEE (reference sequence). The length of the CDR3 is 16 residues. The chain's CDR3 is CASSPADPYSNQPQHF. CDR3 nucleotide sequence: TGTGCCAGCAGCCCAGCGGACCCCTATAGCAATCAGCCCCAGCATTTT.

This clonotype was counted many times. This chain joins TRBV3-1 and TRBJ1-1; no definite D call. The germline gives CDR1 LGHDT, CDR2 YNNKEL (reference sequence). The ends were cut back, 8 bases at V and 8 bases at J, with 6 bases in the middle. This CDR3 is 9 amino acids long. In nucleotides, the CDR3 is TGTGCCAGCGCCGGGGAAGCTTTCTTT. Its protein product is CASAGEAFF.

By sample share, this clonotype is medium-sized. V usage is TRBV10-2 and J usage is TRBJ2-2; D not resolved. The CDR3 contains 15 residues. Germline V gene data show CDR1 as WSHSY and CDR2 as SAAADI. V lost 7 bases, J lost 0 bases, and 12 bases lay in between. The CDR3 DNA is TGCGCCAGCACGTCGGTAGGCGCGAACACCGGGGAGCTGTTTTTT. Translation: CASTSVGANTGELFF.

There are a few counts of this clonotype. The rearrangement links TRBV30 to TRBJ2-5, with D possibly TRBD1 on 6 matching bases. Germline V gives CDR1 GTSNPN, CDR2 SVGIG (reference sequence). V lost 5 bases and J 5 bases, leaving 12 bases between the germline ends. CDR3 length equals 12 residues. The CDR3 bases are TGTGCCTGGGGGGGACAAGTGGAGACCCAGTACTTC. Translation: CAWGGQVETQYF. The variable domain in full, with the rest retrieved from reference TRBV30 and TRBJ2-5, is SQTIHQWPATLVQPVGSPLSLECTVEGTSNPNLYWYRQAAGRGLQLLFYSVGIGQISSEVPQNLSASRPQDRQFILSSKKLLLSDSGFYLCAWGGQVETQYFGPGTRLLVL.

The chain is built from TRBV19 and TRBJ2-7, with D perhaps TRBD2 (6 bases). The CDR3 spans 14 residues. In germline, CDR1 is LNHDA, CDR2 SQIVND (reference sequence). The V and J ends lost 5 bases and 2 bases respectively, with 13 bases between them. The CDR3 protein is CASSPRLGTYEQYF. CDR3 nucleotides: TGTGCCAGTAGTCCCCGACTAGGTACCTACGAGCAGTACTTC. Full variable domain (remainder filled in from reference TRBV19 and TRBJ2-7): DGGITQSPKYLFRKEGQNVTLSCEQNLNHDAMYWYRQDPGQGLRLIYYSQIVNDFQKGDIAEGYSVSREKKESFPLTVTSAQKNPTAFYLCASSPRLGTYEQYFGPGTRLTVT.

This clonotype was recorded many times. J is TRBJ2-3 and V is TRBV10-3; a possible D gene is TRBD2 (6 bases). Germline values: CDR1 ENHRY, CDR2 SYGVKD. There are 13 residues in the CDR3. V lost 10 bases and J 2 bases, leaving 13 bases between the germline ends. For the CDR3, the DNA is TGTGCCACCGGGGGACCGCCCACAGATACGCAGTATTTT. Translating it yields CATGGPPTDTQYF.

This clonotype has at least ten counts. This chain connects TRBV28 to TRBJ2-6; D is uncertain. This CDR3 contains 15 residues. The V gene lost 3 bases and the J gene lost 0 bases, with 6 bases spanning the gap. Germline V gene sequence: CDR1 MDHEN, CDR2 SYDVKM. The CDR3 nucleotides read TGTGCCAGCAGTTTTGAGCACTCTGGGGCCAACGTCCTGACTTTC. It encodes CASSFEHSGANVLTF.

Regarding this clonotype: In this CDR3 the conserved last residue, phenylalanine or tryptophan, is missing, so a read error is likely. J is TRBJ2-7 and V is TRBV7-9, with D possibly matching TRBD2 (6 bases). This CDR3 region has 13 residues. Germline values: CDR1 SEHNR, CDR2 FQNEAQ (reference sequence). Trimming left V 4 bases short and J 4 bases short, with 11 bases between. Here the CDR3 DNA reads TGTGCCAGCAGCTCCCCCGCGGGGTACGAGCAGTACTAC. Translating it yields CASSSPAGYEQYY.

This clonotype appeared many times. V gene TRBV2 combines with J gene TRBJ1-4; unclear D gene. V lost 4 bases, J lost 6 bases, and 15 bases lay in between. The germline V gene encodes CDR1 SNHLY and CDR2 FYNNEI. This CDR3 has 15 residues. Here the CDR3 reads CASSGSGPSYEKLFF. As DNA, the CDR3 is TGTGCCAGCAGTGGCTCCGGGCCTTCTTATGAAAAACTGTTTTTT. Full variable domain (outside the CDR3, taken from reference TRBV2 and TRBJ1-4): EPEVTQTPSHQVTQMGQEVILRCVPISNHLYFYWYRQILGQKVEFLVSFYNNEISEKSEIFDDQFSVERPDGSNFTLKIRSTKLEDSAMYFCASSGSGPSYEKLFFGSGTQLSVL.

This clonotype was picked up many times. This sequence joins TRBV10-2 and TRBJ1-4; no firm D call. The germline V gene encodes CDR1 WSHSY and CDR2 SAAADI. Trimming cost V 7 bases and J 5 bases, with 14 bases left between them. The CDR3 has 14 residues. The CDR3 region has the DNA TGCGCCAGCAACTTTGACGGTCCCAATGAAAAACTGTTTTTT. It specifies CASNFDGPNEKLFF.

This clonotype was counted only a few times. The chain employs TRBV15 and TRBJ2-7, with 14 bases identical to TRBD2. The germline CDR1 and CDR2 sequences are LNHNV and YYDKDF (reference sequence). The CDR3 length is 17 residues. The V and J ends lost 5 bases and 3 bases, in that order; junction bases with no gene match: 9. The CDR3 region has the DNA TGTGCCACCAGCTTCGGGACTAGCGGGAGTTCAGGCTACGAGCAGTACTTC. Amino acids: CATSFGTSGSSGYEQYF.

Many counts were recorded for this clonotype. CDR3 sequence reads: CASSLLASRGETQYF. CDR3 nucleotide sequence: TGTGCCAGCAGTTTATTGGCGTCTCGGGGGGAGACCCAGTACTTC. The chain links TRBV28 to TRBJ2-5; D is possibly TRBD2 (6 bases). Trimming took 1 base from V and 5 from J, leaving 14 bases between them. The CDR3 covers 15 residues. CDR1 is MDHEN and CDR2 is SYDVKM in the germline V gene.

A few counts support this clonotype. The gene calls are TRBV20-1 and TRBJ2-5; D gene uncertain. This CDR3 is built from 13 residues. Germline assignment: CDR1 DFQATT and CDR2 SNEGSKA (reference sequence). The V end was cut by 3 bases, the J end by 5 bases, with 13 bases between. CDR3 sequence: CSASPLARETQYF. CDR3 nucleotides: TGCAGTGCTAGCCCTCTCGCCAGGGAGACCCAGTACTTC.

The table lists this clonotype with a few counts. The rearrangement uses TRBV5-8 and TRBJ2-7; 8 nucleotides line up with TRBD1. The CDR3 has 13 residues. The V gene end was trimmed by 1 base and the J gene end by 7 bases; junction bases not matched to a gene: 4. Germline lookup yields CDR1 SGHTS and CDR2 YDEGEE. DNA for the CDR3: TGTGCCAGCAGCTTGCGGACAGGGCAGGAGCAGTACTTC. Translated, it gives CASSLRTGQEQYF.

This clonotype was counted many times. The chain uses TRBV7-8 and TRBJ2-1, with 10 bases aligning to TRBD2. From germline, CDR1 is SGHVS and CDR2 FQNEAQ. CDR3 length equals 16 residues. Trimming cost V 6 bases and J 9 bases; bases outside gene matches: 14. CDR3 sequence: CASRTGGASGSPEQFF. CDR3 coding DNA: TGTGCCAGCAGAACAGGGGGGGCTAGCGGGAGTCCTGAGCAGTTCTTC.

This clonotype came up many times. This chain uses TRBV28 with TRBJ2-1; 13 bases map to TRBD2. The CDR3 has 16 amino acids. Trimming took 5 bases from V and 8 from J; bases not matched to a gene: 9. The germline CDR1 and CDR2 sequences are MDHEN and SYDVKM. The CDR3 region has the DNA TGTGCCAGCAGTCGCTGGACTAGCGGGAGCTCGGATGAGCAGTTCTTC. Encoded protein: CASSRWTSGSSDEQFF.

This clonotype was counted ten times or more. V gene TRBV9 combines with J gene TRBJ2-1; 7 nucleotides match TRBD1. Trimming at V came to 0 bases and at J to 8 bases, leaving 8 bases not matched to a gene. This CDR3 has 15 amino acids. Looked up from germline, CDR1 is SGDLS and CDR2 is YYNGEE. In DNA form, the CDR3 reads TGTGCCAGCAGCGTAGCTACGGTAGGGGGCGATGAGCAGTTCTTC. It translates to CASSVATVGGDEQFF. Full variable domain (rest looked up from reference TRBV9 and TRBJ2-1): DSGVTQTPKHLITATGQRVTLRCSPRSGDLSVYWYQQSLDQGLQFLIQYYNGEERAKGNILERFSAQQFPDLHSELNLSSLELGDSALYFCASSVATVGGDEQFFGPGTRLTVL.

This clonotype was seen repeatedly, ten times or more. The rearrangement uses TRBV28 and TRBJ1-1; perhaps TRBD1 as D (6 bases). The germline V gene has CDR1 MDHEN and CDR2 SYDVKM. Between the trimmed V and J ends, which lost 10 bases and 4 bases, there was a span of 22 bases. CDR3 size: 15 residues. The CDR3 here is CATFESGGRGTEAFF. The CDR3 DNA is TGTGCCACCTTTGAGTCGGGGGGCCGGGGCACTGAAGCTTTCTTT.

The chain's CDR3 is CASSLGQISYEQYF. The CDR3, as DNA: TGTGCCAGCAGCTTGGGACAGATCTCCTACGAGCAGTACTTC. V usage is TRBV11-2 and J usage is TRBJ2-7, with TRBD1 identical over 7 bases. The CDR3 loop spans 14 amino acids. V lost 3 bases and J lost 0; bases outside the gene matches: 2. From germline, CDR1 is SGHAT and CDR2 FQNNGV. The variable domain in full, completed from reference TRBV11-2 and TRBJ2-7, reads EAGVAQSPRYKIIEKRQSVAFWCNPISGHATLYWYQQILGQGPKLLIQFQNNGVVDDSQLPKDRFSAERLKGVDSTLKIQPAKLEDSAVYLCASSLGQISYEQYFGPGTRLTVT.

This clonotype was counted a few times. This chain links TRBV7-9 with TRBJ1-5; the match to TRBD1 covers 8 bases. CDR1 and CDR2 from the germline V gene are SEHNR and FQNEAQ (reference sequence). The V and J ends lost 4 bases and 3 bases, in that order; junction bases with no gene match: 5. This CDR3 is 15 amino acids long. The DNA of the CDR3 is TGTGCCAGCAGCTCTGGACAGGGCACCAATCAGCCCCAGCATTTT. It yields the protein CASSSGQGTNQPQHF.